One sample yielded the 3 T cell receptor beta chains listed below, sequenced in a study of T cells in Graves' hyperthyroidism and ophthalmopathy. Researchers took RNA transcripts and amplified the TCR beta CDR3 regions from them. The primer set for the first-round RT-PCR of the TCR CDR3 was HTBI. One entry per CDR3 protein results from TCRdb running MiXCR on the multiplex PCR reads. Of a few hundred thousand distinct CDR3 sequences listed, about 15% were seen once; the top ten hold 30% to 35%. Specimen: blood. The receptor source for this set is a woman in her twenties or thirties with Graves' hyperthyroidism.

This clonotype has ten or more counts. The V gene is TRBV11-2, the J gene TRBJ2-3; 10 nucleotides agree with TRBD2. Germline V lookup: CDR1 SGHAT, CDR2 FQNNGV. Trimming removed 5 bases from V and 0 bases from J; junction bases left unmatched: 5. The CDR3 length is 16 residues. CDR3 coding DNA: TGTGCCAGCAGCCCCAGCGGGAGGGCCAGCACAGATACGCAGTATTTT. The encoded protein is CASSPSGRASTDTQYF.

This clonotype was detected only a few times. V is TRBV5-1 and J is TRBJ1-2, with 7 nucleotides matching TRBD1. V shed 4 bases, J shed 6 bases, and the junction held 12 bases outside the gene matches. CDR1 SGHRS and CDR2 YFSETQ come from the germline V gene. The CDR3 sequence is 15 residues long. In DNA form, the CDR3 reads TGCGCCAGCAGCCCGGGGGGAGGGACAGCGGATGGCTACACCTTC. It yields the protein CASSPGGGTADGYTF.

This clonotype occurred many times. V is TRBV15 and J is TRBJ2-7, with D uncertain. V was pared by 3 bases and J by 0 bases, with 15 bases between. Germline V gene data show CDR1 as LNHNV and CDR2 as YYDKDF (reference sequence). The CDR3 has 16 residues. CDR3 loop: CATSSSGYLGSYEQYF. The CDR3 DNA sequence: TGTGCCACCAGCAGCTCAGGCTACTTAGGCTCCTACGAGCAGTACTTC.